The 8 T cell receptor beta chains below all came from one sample that was sequenced in a study of cytomegalovirus exposure and HLA in healthy donors. It was with 60 Vbeta and 13 Jbeta primers that the PCR ran. Data came from immunoSEQ multiplex PCR; TCRdb stores just in-frame clones and leaves some out. The table lists about 170,000 clones, 76% of them singletons. The sequenced sample consisted of PBMCs. These receptors were obtained from a female donor in good health and CMV-seronegative.

This clone has more than one count but fewer than ten. The J gene is TRBJ2-5, the V gene TRBV20-1; D not certain. The germline V gene encodes CDR1 DFQATT and CDR2 SNEGSKA (reference sequence). The V end lost 5 bases, the J end lost 2 bases, and 3 bases lay between the germline ends. This CDR3 has 10 amino acids. The CDR3 region has the DNA TGCAGTGCTTATCAAGAGACCCAGTACTTC. Amino acid sequence: CSAYQETQYF.

This chain joins TRBV29-1 and TRBJ2-3; D is unclear. V was cut by 5 bases and J by 2 bases, with 14 bases left in between. The CDR3 is 14 amino acids. CDR1 SQVTM and CDR2 ANQGSEA come from the germline V gene. The chain's CDR3 is CSVTITVTTDTQYF. CDR3 DNA sequence: TGCAGCGTTACCATAACAGTTACCACAGATACGCAGTATTTT.

The chain is built from TRBV4-3 and TRBJ2-4; D gene unclear. The CDR3 extends over 17 amino acids. V lost 0 bases and J 0 bases, leaving 12 bases between the germline ends. In germline, CDR1 is LGHNA, CDR2 YSLEER. The chain's CDR3 is CASSQDRSAIAKNIQYF. CDR3 coding DNA: TGCGCCAGCAGCCAAGACAGGTCTGCAATAGCCAAAAACATTCAGTACTTC.

The chain uses TRBV7-2 and TRBJ2-1, with D unclear. CDR3 length: 17 amino acids. Germline V gene lookup returns CDR1 SGHTA and CDR2 FQGNSA. V was cut by 2 bases and J by 0 bases, with 14 bases left in between. This CDR3 is CASSLYNSFRSYNEQFF. In DNA, the CDR3 is TGTGCCAGCAGCTTATACAACAGTTTCCGCTCCTACAATGAGCAGTTCTTC.

With regard to this clone: At one end, the junction sequence differs from germline, possibly due to a read error. The same CDR3 can be traced to other DNA sequences in this sample. V is TRBV29-1 and J is TRBJ2-6; maybe TRBD1 (5 bases). CDR1 is SQVTM and CDR2 is ANQGSEA in the germline V gene. The CDR3 extends over 13 amino acids. The CDR3 DNA follows: TGCAGCGTTGGTTACTCTGGGGCCAACGGCCTGACTTTC. This encodes CSVGYSGANGLTF. Together with reference TRBV29-1 and TRBJ2-6, the CDR3 gives the full variable domain: SAVISQKPSRDICQRGTSLTIQCQVDSQVTMMFWYRQQPGQSLTLIATANQGSEATYESGFVIDKFPISRPNLTFSTLTVSNMSPEDSSIYLCSVGYSGANGLTFGAGSRLTVL.

The gene calls are TRBV19 and TRBJ2-1; 12 positions match TRBD2. Germline V gene data show CDR1 as LNHDA and CDR2 as SQIVND (reference sequence). The CDR3 is 15 residues long. J lost 7 bases, V lost 5 bases, and 6 bases had no gene match. CDR3 DNA: TGTGCCAGTAGTTCCACCGGGACTAGCGGGAATGAGCAGTTCTTC. This encodes CASSSTGTSGNEQFF.

V gene TRBV6-5 combines with J gene TRBJ1-2; 10 bases line up with TRBD1. The CDR3 loop spans 16 amino acids. Trimming removed 1 base from V and 2 bases from J; junction bases left unmatched: 4. CDR1 and CDR2 from the germline V gene are MNHEY and SVGAGI. For the CDR3, the DNA is TGTGCCAGCAGTTACTTTGGGACAGGGGTGAACTATGGCTACACCTTC. Residues: CASSYFGTGVNYGYTF.

This clone appeared a few times. The chain links TRBV9 to TRBJ1-5; D possibly corresponds to TRBD1 (6 bases). Per germline, CDR1 SGDLS and CDR2 YYNGEE. The ends were cut back, 3 bases at V and 3 bases at J, with 13 bases in the middle. The CDR3 has 15 amino acids. The CDR3 loop is CASSEGGQYNQPQHF. In DNA, the CDR3 is TGTGCCAGCAGCGAGGGGGGGCAGTACAATCAGCCCCAGCATTTT.